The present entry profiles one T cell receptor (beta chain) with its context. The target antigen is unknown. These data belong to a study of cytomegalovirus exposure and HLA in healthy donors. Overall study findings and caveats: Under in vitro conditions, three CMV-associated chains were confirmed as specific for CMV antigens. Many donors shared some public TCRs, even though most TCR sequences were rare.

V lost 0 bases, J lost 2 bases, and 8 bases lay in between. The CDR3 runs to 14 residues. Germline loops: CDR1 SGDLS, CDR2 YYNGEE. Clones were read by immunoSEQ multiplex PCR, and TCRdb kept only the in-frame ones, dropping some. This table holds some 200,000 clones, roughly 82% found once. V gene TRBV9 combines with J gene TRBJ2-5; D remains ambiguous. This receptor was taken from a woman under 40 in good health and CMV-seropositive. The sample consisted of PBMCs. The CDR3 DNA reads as TGTGCCAGCAGCGTAGGGGCAGATCAAGAGACCCAGTACTTC. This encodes CASSVGADQETQYF.